The rows below give T cell receptor beta chains drawn from one sample of a study of shared clonotypes between healthy human individuals. Assay used: immunoSEQ multiplex PCR; TCRdb lists only in-frame clones, some missing. This table holds under 750,000 clones, over 55% found once. The sequenced sample was memory CD4+ T cells sorted from blood. Receptors originate from a woman under 40 in good health. Both conserved end residues are part of each CDR3. D genes are given only for firm matches. Some rows mark clone size as missing; the rest say once, few, many or name a class of expanded clone.

d_gene,abundance,len,v_gene,j_gene,CDR3nt,CDR3aa
TRBD1,.,12,TRBV10-2,TRBJ2-7,TGCGCCAGCGGGACAGGTTTCTACGAGCAGTACTTC,CASGTGFYEQYF
TRBD2,many,16,TRBV11-2,TRBJ2-3,TGTGCCAGCAGCTTTAGCGGGAGGGCTTACACAGATACGCAGTATTTT,CASSFSGRAYTDTQYF
TRBD1,.,14,TRBV7-3,TRBJ1-1,TGTGCCAGCAGCACACGACAGGGTGCGACTGAAGCTTTCTTT,CASSTRQGATEAFF
.,.,16,TRBV15,TRBJ2-6,TGTGCCACCAGCAGAGATAGGGCCACTGGGGCCAACGTCCTGACTTTC,CATSRDRATGANVLTF
TRBD2,.,20,TRBV7-8,TRBJ2-3,TGTGCCAGCAGCCGCGGACTAGCGGGAGAGAAGAGGGTCGGCACAGATACGCAGTATTTT,CASSRGLAGEKRVGTDTQYF
TRBD2,.,15,TRBV5-8,TRBJ2-7,TGTGCCAGCAGCTGGGCGGGAGACGGTTCCTACGAGCAGTACTTC,CASSWAGDGSYEQYF
TRBD2,.,12,TRBV2,TRBJ2-7,TGTGCCAGCAGCCGGGGGGGCTACGAGCAGTACTTC,CASSRGGYEQYF
.,many,18,TRBV28,TRBJ1-4,TGTGCCAGCAGTTTAACAGCATCGTGGGGTGCAACTAATGAAAAACTGTTTTTT,CASSLTASWGATNEKLFF
.,once,15,TRBV5-8,TRBJ2-3,TGTGCCAGCAGCTTGGAAGGGGCCGGAACAGATACGCAGTATTTT,CASSLEGAGTDTQYF
.,.,15,TRBV4-2,TRBJ2-3,TGTGCCAGCAGCTCTCGCCGGGAGAGGACAGATACGCAGTATTTT,CASSSRRERTDTQYF
.,.,13,TRBV5-5,TRBJ2-7,TGTGCCAGCAGCCCCTGGGGCTCCTACGAGCAGTACTTC,CASSPWGSYEQYF
.,.,16,TRBV14,TRBJ2-5,TGTGCCAGCAGCCAGATTCCCTGGTATTGGGGGGAGACCCAGTACTTC,CASSQIPWYWGETQYF
.,few,17,TRBV9,TRBJ2-1,TGTGCCAGCAGCCCACGCGAATGGGGGAGACAAAACAATGAGCAGTTCTTC,CASSPREWGRQNNEQFF
.,once,10,TRBV6-5,TRBJ2-7,TGTGCCAGCAGTTACGAGGCTAGATTATTC,CASSYEARLF
.,many,13,TRBV5-4,TRBJ2-7,TGTGCCAGTTCTTTGACAGAGCTATCTGAGCAGTACTTC,CASSLTELSEQYF
TRBD1,once,15,TRBV10-2,TRBJ1-2,TGCGCCAGCAGTGCACCACAGGGGGCGACGGAGGGCTACACCTTC,CASSAPQGATEGYTF
.,.,17,TRBV2,TRBJ1-1,TGTGCCAGCAGTGATATGGATGGACAGTTCATGAACACTGAAGCTTTCTTT,CASSDMDGQFMNTEAFF
.,few,14,TRBV6-4,TRBJ1-5,TGTGCCAGCAGTGAAGAGCCGACGGCTCAGCCCCAGCATTTT,CASSEEPTAQPQHF
TRBD1,.,15,TRBV28,TRBJ2-7,TGTGCCAGCAGCTTTTCCGGGACAGGGAGCGGCGAGCAGTACTTC,CASSFSGTGSGEQYF
TRBD1,.,13,TRBV6-1,TRBJ1-2,TGTGCCAGCAGTATTGACAGGGATGGTGGCTACACCTTC,CASSIDRDGGYTF
TRBD2,.,15,TRBV2,TRBJ2-5,TGTGCCAGCAGTGGGACTAGCGGGCGACAAGAGACCCAGTACTTC,CASSGTSGRQETQYF
.,.,13,TRBV11-2,TRBJ2-5,TGTGCCAGCAGCTTAGGCTTTCAAGAGACCCAGTACTTC,CASSLGFQETQYF
TRBD1,.,14,TRBV6-1,TRBJ2-7,TGTGCCAGCAGTGGGGGACAGGAATTCTACGAGCAGTACTTC,CASSGGQEFYEQYF
.,once,15,TRBV15,TRBJ2-1,TGTGCCACCAGCAGTGAAGCAGGGGCCTACAATGAGCAGTTCTTC,CATSSEAGAYNEQFF
TRBD2,.,15,TRBV5-3,TRBJ2-5,TGTGCCAGCAGCTTATCTAGCGGGGAACGAGAGACCCAGTACTTC,CASSLSSGERETQYF
.,.,14,TRBV4-1,TRBJ1-2,TGCGCCAGCAGCCAAGGTCTTCTTCCCTATGGCTACACCTTC,CASSQGLLPYGYTF
.,.,14,TRBV2,TRBJ1-5,TGTGCCAGCAGTGAGCATCCCGGCAATCAGCCCCAGCATTTT,CASSEHPGNQPQHF
TRBD2,.,15,TRBV19,TRBJ2-5,TGTGCCAGTAGTAGGATAGCGGGAGTATGGGAGACCCAGTACTTC,CASSRIAGVWETQYF
.,.,15,TRBV10-3,TRBJ2-5,TGTGCCATCAGTGAGTCCCCAATCGGGGGAGAGACCCAGTACTTC,CAISESPIGGETQYF
TRBD2,.,16,TRBV5-1,TRBJ2-3,TGCGCCAGCAGCTTGGATGCTAGCGGCCTCACAGATACGCAGTATTTT,CASSLDASGLTDTQYF
.,.,15,TRBV2,TRBJ2-3,TGTGCCAGCAGTGACCCCCGTTTACCTTCAGATACGCAGTATTTT,CASSDPRLPSDTQYF
.,.,12,TRBV19,TRBJ1-2,TGTGCCAGTAGTCAGGGAGGCTATGGCTACACCTTC,CASSQGGYGYTF
.,.,15,TRBV21-1,TRBJ1-5,TGTGCCAGCAGCAAAGAGGGCAGGGGCCATCAGCCCCAGCATTTT,CASSKEGRGHQPQHF
TRBD1,.,15,TRBV11-2,TRBJ1-1,TGTGCCAGCAGTCTACAGGGGGCGCGGAACACTGAAGCTTTCTTT,CASSLQGARNTEAFF
.,.,12,TRBV6-6,TRBJ2-7,TGTGCCAGCAGTTACTCGATTGGCGAGCAGTACTTC,CASSYSIGEQYF
TRBD1,.,15,TRBV19,TRBJ1-2,TGTGCCAGTAGTACCCCTGGGGACAGGGCCGATGGCTACACCTTC,CASSTPGDRADGYTF
.,.,15,TRBV19,TRBJ2-5,TGTGCCAGTAGTCTAGGCCGCTCGTGGGCAGAGACCCAGTACTTC,CASSLGRSWAETQYF
TRBD2,few,18,TRBV7-3,TRBJ2-7,TGTGCCAGCAGCTTAAAAGGACCGGGGGGTAGCGGTGCCTACGAGCAGTACTTC,CASSLKGPGGSGAYEQYF
TRBD1,.,11,TRBV20-1,TRBJ2-7,TGCAGTGCTAGATTCCCGCAGGGGGAAGGCTTC,CSARFPQGEGF
.,.,13,TRBV28,TRBJ2-7,TGTGCCAGCACGAACCCGGGGGTCTACGAGCAGTACTTC,CASTNPGVYEQYF
.,.,16,TRBV27,TRBJ2-6,TGTGCCAGCAGAGTTCAAGGGGGCTCTGGGGCCAACGTCCTGACTTTC,CASRVQGGSGANVLTF
.,.,13,TRBV4-1,TRBJ1-3,TGCGCCAGCAGCCAAGTCGAAGGAAACACCATATATTTT,CASSQVEGNTIYF
TRBD2,.,14,TRBV10-2,TRBJ2-1,TGCGCCAGCCGGGGACTAGCGGGAGTCTATGAGCAGTTCTTC,CASRGLAGVYEQFF
.,few,15,TRBV7-8,TRBJ1-5,TGTGCCAGCAGTCGACAGTATTCGGGCAATCAGCCCCAGCATTTT,CASSRQYSGNQPQHF
TRBD1,.,14,TRBV5-1,TRBJ1-1,TGCGCCAGCTTGGGCGGGACAGGGGGTTCCGAAGCTTTCTTT,CASLGGTGGSEAFF
.,few,13,TRBV2,TRBJ1-1,TGTGCCAGCGCTCGAACGGTAAACACTGAAGCTTTCTTT,CASARTVNTEAFF
TRBD2,.,17,TRBV5-4,TRBJ2-5,TGTGCCAGCAGCTTGATGGCGGGAGGGCCGTATGGGGAGACCCAGTACTTC,CASSLMAGGPYGETQYF
TRBD2,.,15,TRBV5-1,TRBJ2-7,TGCGCCAGCAGCTCACTAGCGGGTGTAACCTACGAGCAGTACTTC,CASSSLAGVTYEQYF
TRBD2,.,15,TRBV28,TRBJ2-7,TGTGCCAGCAGTTTAATAGCGGGGGGGAATTACGAGCAGTACTTC,CASSLIAGGNYEQYF
.,.,14,TRBV29-1,TRBJ1-1,TGCAGCGGGCTACGAGGGGGGAGGGACACTGAAGCTTTCTTT,CSGLRGGRDTEAFF
TRBD1,.,13,TRBV28,TRBJ1-2,TGTGCCACCAGGACAGGGGGCGACATGGGCTACACCTTC,CATRTGGDMGYTF
TRBD1,.,14,TRBV2,TRBJ1-5,TGTGCCAGCAGTGACCCGACAGGGATACAGCCCCAGCATTTT,CASSDPTGIQPQHF
.,.,14,TRBV7-2,TRBJ2-5,TGTGCCAGCAGCTTAGTAGGGGCAGAAGAGACCCAGTACTTC,CASSLVGAEETQYF
TRBD1,.,12,TRBV28,TRBJ1-1,TGTGCCAGCAGTACCCCGACAGGGAAAGCTTTCTTT,CASSTPTGKAFF
.,few,14,TRBV27,TRBJ1-5,TGTGCCAGCAGTTTACATGGGAACGATCAGCCCCAGCATTTT,CASSLHGNDQPQHF
TRBD1,.,15,TRBV5-1,TRBJ2-5,TGCGCCAGCAGGTTGGGACAGGGGAGCCCAGAGACCCAGTACTTC,CASRLGQGSPETQYF
TRBD1,.,14,TRBV7-3,TRBJ1-1,TGTGCCAGCAGCTCCACAGGGGCTCGGGACGGAGCTTTCTTT,CASSSTGARDGAFF
TRBD2,.,16,TRBV7-2,TRBJ2-1,TGTGCCAGCAGCGCCCTGACTAGCGGGAGCTACAATGAGCAGTTCTTC,CASSALTSGSYNEQFF